This T cell receptor (beta chain) is drawn from a study of molecular identifiers for immune sequencing clone quantification. Turning to the study itself: Sequencing covered four of five parts into which replicate RNA from around 20,000 or 100,000 naive CD8 cells was split.

Listed TCR primers, together with previously described methods, were used for the bulk TCR libraries. From the PCR reads, TCRdb called clonotypes with MiXCR, one entry per CDR3 protein. Of about 320,000 distinct CDR3 sequences listed, about a quarter were seen once; the top ten hold about 0.74%. Trimming shortened V by 2 bases and J by 2 bases, and 16 bases separated the two germline ends. The CDR3 is 17 residues long. Germline V gene sequence: CDR1 LNHNV, CDR2 YYDKDF (reference sequence). Sequencing was carried out using naive CD8+ T cells from blood, with Jurkat cell RNA spiked in. Subset indicated: FACS-sorted CD8+CD4-CCR7+CD45RA+ naive T cells. The receptor's source is a human donor in good health. Some libraries in this study had Jurkat cell RNA spiked in. V is TRBV15 and J is TRBJ2-1; TRBD1 is a possible D gene (6 bases). This CDR3 is CATSRSSPGAAYNEQFF. DNA for the CDR3: TGTGCCACCAGCAGATCGAGTCCAGGGGCGGCCTACAATGAGCAGTTCTTC.